This entry concerns a single TCR beta chain. The source of the sample is a study of blood T cell repertoires in COVID-19. Looking at the study overall: Whether acute or convalescent, the COVID-19 samples came from the United States, Italy and Spain. PBMCs, B-cell-depleted T cells, or T cells were the source of the cDNA or gDNA that made up the material.

This CDR3 comprises 12 residues. The germline V gene encodes CDR1 LNHDA and CDR2 SQIVND (reference sequence). V dropped 3 bases and J dropped 8 bases, with 8 bases sitting between them. Per the authors' pipeline: For nucleated cells, counts were estimated from reference gene primer amplification. Here immunoSEQ multiplex PCR was the method, and the copy in TCRdb shows in-frame clones only, minus some. V and J calls and clone size come straight from that table; D and trimming were deduced from the DNA. The data contain 99,000 or so clones, 82% of them seen just once; the ten biggest clones take up roughly 5%.

The source is a man between 60 and 70 years old with acute or convalescent COVID-19. The sequenced material came from peripheral blood. V usage is TRBV19 and J usage is TRBJ2-1; possible D gene TRBD2, 5 bases. CDR3 amino acids: CASSIRTYEQFF. The CDR3 DNA is TGTGCCAGTAGTATCCGGACTTATGAGCAGTTCTTC.